This T cell receptor beta chain was found in a study of T cells in Graves' hyperthyroidism and ophthalmopathy. Study-wide background: At the time of initial diagnosis and before any treatment, peripheral blood was collected.

Authors of the study amplified TCR beta CDR3 regions from RNA transcripts. Researchers ran a first-round RT-PCR on the TCR CDR3 using the HTBI primer set. TCRdb re-derived calls from the multiplex PCR reads in MiXCR, one entry per CDR3 protein. In the table there are roughly 96,000 distinct CDR3 sequences, just over 50% of which are singletons. An approximately 10 ml volume of fresh peripheral blood provided the PBMCs. Germline trimming cut 4 bases from V and 4 bases from J; bases unmatched to any gene: 6. This CDR3 region has 15 residues. The germline V gene has CDR1 ENHRY and CDR2 SYGVKD. The sequence was collected from a woman aged 35 to 49 with Graves' hyperthyroidism. The rearrangement joins TRBV10-3 to TRBJ2-7, with TRBD2 matching over 11 bases. Specimen: blood. The DNA for the CDR3 is TGTGCCATCAGTGTCCCTAGCGGGAGGCGGTACGAGCAGTACTTC. Residues: CAISVPSGRRYEQYF.